This T cell receptor (beta chain) was captured in a study of response to subunit inactivated influenza vaccine. TCRdb re-called the RT-PCR reads with MiXCR, one entry per CDR3 protein. The sample lists some 500,000 distinct CDR3 sequences; around 13% were seen once. V dropped 6 bases and J dropped 5; count of bases not matched to a gene: 9. CDR1 and CDR2 from the germline V gene are SGHRS and YFSETQ. The CDR3 sequence is 14 residues long. Sequences were derived from PBMCs from blood, sampled 45 days after vaccination. This clonotype originated in a man between 50 and 59 years old who received an inactivated influenza vaccine. This chain links TRBV5-1 with TRBJ1-1, with 8 positions matching TRBD1. The CDR3 nucleotides are TGCGCCAGCACCCGGACCCGGACAGGGACTGAAGCTTTCTTT. Protein sequence: CASTRTRTGTEAFF.